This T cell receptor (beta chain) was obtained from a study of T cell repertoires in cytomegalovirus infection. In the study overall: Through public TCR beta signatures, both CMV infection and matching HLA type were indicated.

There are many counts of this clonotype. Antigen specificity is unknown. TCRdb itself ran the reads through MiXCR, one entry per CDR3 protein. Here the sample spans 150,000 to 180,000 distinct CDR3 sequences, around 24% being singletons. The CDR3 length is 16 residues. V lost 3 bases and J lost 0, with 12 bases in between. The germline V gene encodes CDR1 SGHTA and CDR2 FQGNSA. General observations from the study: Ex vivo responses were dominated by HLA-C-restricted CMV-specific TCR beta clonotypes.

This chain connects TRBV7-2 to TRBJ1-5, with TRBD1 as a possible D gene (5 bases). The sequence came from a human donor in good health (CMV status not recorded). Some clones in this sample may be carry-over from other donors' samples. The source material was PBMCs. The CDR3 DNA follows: TGTGCCAGCAGCTTCGGGACGGGCTATAGCAATCAGCCCCAGCATTTT. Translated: CASSFGTGYSNQPQHF. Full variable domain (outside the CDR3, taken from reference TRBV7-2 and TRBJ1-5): GAGVSQSPSNKVTEKGKDVELRCDPISGHTALYWYRQSLGQGLEFLIYFQGNSAPDKSGLPSDRFSAERTGGSVSTLTIQRTQQEDSAVYLCASSFGTGYSNQPQHFGDGTRLSIL.